The entry below gives a single TCR beta chain sequence along with its context. This sample is drawn from a study of blood T cell repertoires in COVID-19. Produced via immunoSEQ multiplex PCR; TCRdb's table is partial and in-frame only. Of 350,000 to 400,000 clones in the sample, about 88% were seen once. Germline V gene data show CDR1 as SNHLY and CDR2 as FYNNEI. V was shortened by 1 base and J by 5 bases, with 12 bases between the two germline ends. This CDR3 has 15 amino acids. The chain employs TRBV2 and TRBJ1-5; tentatively, D is TRBD1 (5 bases). The clonotype was recovered from a woman younger than 45 who had recovered from COVID-19. Sequencing was done on a sample of PBMCs or T cells enriched from blood (not recorded which). The CDR3 DNA reads as TGTGCCAGCAGTGAAGATGGGGGGTCGCATCAGCCCCAGCATTTT. Amino acid sequence: CASSEDGGSHQPQHF.